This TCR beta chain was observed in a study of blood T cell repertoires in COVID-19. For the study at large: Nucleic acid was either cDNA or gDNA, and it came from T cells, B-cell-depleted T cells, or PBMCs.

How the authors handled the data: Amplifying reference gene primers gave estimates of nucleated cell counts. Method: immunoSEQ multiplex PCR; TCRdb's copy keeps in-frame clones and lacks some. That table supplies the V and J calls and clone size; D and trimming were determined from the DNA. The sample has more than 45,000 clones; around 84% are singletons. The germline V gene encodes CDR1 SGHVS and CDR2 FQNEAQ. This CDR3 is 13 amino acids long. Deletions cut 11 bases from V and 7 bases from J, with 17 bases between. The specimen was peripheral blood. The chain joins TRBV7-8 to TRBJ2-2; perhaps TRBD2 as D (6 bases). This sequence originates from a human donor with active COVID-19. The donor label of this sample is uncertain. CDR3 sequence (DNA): TGTGCCGTAGGGTGGACGGGGGACGGGGAGCTGTTTTTT. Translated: CAVGWTGDGELFF.